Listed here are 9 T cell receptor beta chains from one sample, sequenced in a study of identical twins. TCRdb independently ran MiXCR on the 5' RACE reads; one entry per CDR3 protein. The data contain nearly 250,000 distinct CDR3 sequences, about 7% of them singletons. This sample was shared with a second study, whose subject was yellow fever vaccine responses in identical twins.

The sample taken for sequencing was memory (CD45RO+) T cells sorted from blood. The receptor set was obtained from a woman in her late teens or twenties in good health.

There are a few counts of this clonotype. The CDR3: CASSLRNWTGGSYEQYF. CDR3 coding DNA: TGTGCCAGCAGCTTACGGAATTGGACGGGGGGGTCCTACGAGCAGTACTTC. This chain joins TRBV11-2 and TRBJ2-7, with 8 nucleotides matching TRBD2. There are 17 residues in the CDR3. In germline, CDR1 is SGHAT, CDR2 FQNNGV. J lost 1 base, V lost 2 bases, and 10 bases had no gene match.

The CDR3 region is CASNLTPQGRGANVLTF. The DNA of the CDR3 is TGTGCCAGCAACCTCACCCCACAGGGGCGGGGGGCCAACGTCCTGACTTTC. V gene TRBV6-2 or TRBV6-3 combines with J gene TRBJ2-6, with 7 positions matching TRBD1. The CDR3 extends over 17 amino acids. Germline loops: CDR1 MNHEY, CDR2 SVGEGT. The V and J ends lost 7 bases and 4 bases, in that order; junction bases with no gene match: 13.

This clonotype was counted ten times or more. The CDR3 spells CSARDPGRHSGNTIYF. The CDR3 DNA reads as TGCAGTGCTAGAGATCCGGGCCGACACTCTGGAAACACCATATATTTT. This chain connects TRBV20-1 to TRBJ1-3; D unresolved. The germline gives CDR1 DFQATT, CDR2 SNEGSKA (reference sequence). CDR3 size: 16 residues. V was cut by 0 bases and J by 0 bases, with 12 bases left in between.

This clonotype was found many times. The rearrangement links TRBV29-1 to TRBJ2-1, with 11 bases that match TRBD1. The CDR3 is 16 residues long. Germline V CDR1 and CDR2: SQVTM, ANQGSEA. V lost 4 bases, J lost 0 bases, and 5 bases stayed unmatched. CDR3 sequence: CSVVRGTGGSYNEQFF. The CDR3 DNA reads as TGCAGCGTTGTCAGAGGGACAGGGGGCTCCTACAATGAGCAGTTCTTC.

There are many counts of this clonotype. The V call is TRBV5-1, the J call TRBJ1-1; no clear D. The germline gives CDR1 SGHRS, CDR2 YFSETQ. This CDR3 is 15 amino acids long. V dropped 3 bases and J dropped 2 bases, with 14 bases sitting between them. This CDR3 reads CASSSQLDDNTEAFF. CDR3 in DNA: TGCGCCAGCAGCTCTCAACTAGACGATAACACTGAAGCTTTCTTT.

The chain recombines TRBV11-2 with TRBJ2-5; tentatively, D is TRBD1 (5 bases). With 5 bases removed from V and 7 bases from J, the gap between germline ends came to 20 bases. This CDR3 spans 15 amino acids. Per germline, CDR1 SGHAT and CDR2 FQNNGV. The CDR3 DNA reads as TGTGCCAGCAGCCCCGCCCAGGGTGTCGGCTGGACCCAGTACTTC. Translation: CASSPAQGVGWTQYF.

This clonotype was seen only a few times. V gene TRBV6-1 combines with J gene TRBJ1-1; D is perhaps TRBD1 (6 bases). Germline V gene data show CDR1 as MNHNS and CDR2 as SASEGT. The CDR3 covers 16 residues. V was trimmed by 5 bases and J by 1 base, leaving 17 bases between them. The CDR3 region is CASSRTFTGRNTEAFF. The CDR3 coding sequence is TGTGCCAGCAGTCGCACCTTTACAGGGCGGAACACTGAAGCTTTCTTT.

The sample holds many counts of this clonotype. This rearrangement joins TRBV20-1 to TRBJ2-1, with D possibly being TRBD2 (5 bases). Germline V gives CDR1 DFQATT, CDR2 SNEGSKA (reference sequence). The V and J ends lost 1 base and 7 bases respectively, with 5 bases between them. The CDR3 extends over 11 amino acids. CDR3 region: CSARGGNEQFF. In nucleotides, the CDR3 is TGCAGTGCTAGAGGAGGGAATGAGCAGTTCTTC.

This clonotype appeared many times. The CDR3 here is CASSPRTSGEETQYF. The CDR3 DNA sequence: TGTGCCAGCAGCCCGCGGACTAGCGGGGAAGAGACCCAGTACTTC. The V gene is TRBV4-2, the J gene TRBJ2-5; TRBD2 matches 12 bases. There are 15 residues in the CDR3. The V segment lost 4 bases and the J segment 3 bases; nucleotides outside the gene matches: 3. Germline CDR1 LGHNA, CDR2 YNFKEQ.